What follows are 18 T cell receptor beta chains derived from one specimen sequenced in a study of T cell repertoires in cytomegalovirus infection. MiXCR was run by TCRdb on the reads, yielding one entry per CDR3 protein. This table holds some 940,000 distinct CDR3 sequences, approximately 33% found once. Their target antigens are unknown. The sequencing used cultured CD8+ T cells from PBMCs, collected from culture after CMV antigen stimulation. The receptors were sampled from a human donor in good health (CMV status not recorded). Some clones in this sample may be carry-over from other donors' samples.

This clonotype was detected only a few times. This chain uses TRBV7-9 with TRBJ1-6; weak D call: TRBD1 (5 bases). V was clipped by 7 bases and J by 15 bases, with 25 bases between them. Germline V gene sequence: CDR1 SEHNR, CDR2 FQNEAQ (reference sequence). The CDR3 covers 15 residues. The CDR3 coding sequence is TGTGCCAGCACTAAGGGCCGCCGGGGGAGTGTTCTCCTCCACTTT. It translates to CASTKGRRGSVLLHF.

Comment on this clonotype: It may be a read error: a sequence one base away is much more abundant. The J gene is TRBJ1-1, the V gene TRBV12-3 or TRBV12-4; D possibly corresponds to TRBD1 (6 bases). V lost 4 bases, J lost 4 bases, and 16 bases lay in between. The CDR3 has 15 amino acids. CDR3 sequence: CASSSHKRQATEAFF. The CDR3 region has the DNA TGTGCCAGCAGTTCCCATAAGCGACAGGCCACTGAAGCTTTCTTT.

This clonotype appeared a few times. The rearrangement uses TRBV7-6 and TRBJ2-3; 9 bases match TRBD2. The CDR3 spans 15 residues. Germline trimming cut 3 bases from V and 6 bases from J; bases unmatched to any gene: 7. The germline V gene encodes CDR1 SGHVS and CDR2 FNYEAQ. CDR3 region: CASSFAAGGLDTQYF. For the CDR3, the DNA is TGTGCCAGCAGCTTCGCAGCGGGGGGCCTGGATACGCAGTATTTT. Together with reference TRBV7-6 and TRBJ2-3, the CDR3 gives the full variable domain: GAGVSQSPRYKVTKRGQDVALRCDPISGHVSLYWYRQALGQGPEFLTYFNYEAQQDKSGLPNDRFSAERPEGSISTLTIQRTEQRDSAMYRCASSFAAGGLDTQYFGPGTRLTVL.

This clonotype came up many times. The CDR3 region has the DNA TGTGCCAGCAGCCCAGTTTACGTGGATACGCAGTATTTT. It encodes CASSPVYVDTQYF. The chain combines TRBV12-3 or TRBV12-4 with TRBJ2-3; no firm D call. The V end lost 6 bases, the J end lost 6 bases, and 13 bases lay between the germline ends. This CDR3 has 13 residues.

This chain uses TRBV4-1 with TRBJ2-1, with 9 bases lining up with TRBD2. This CDR3 has 15 residues. CDR1 and CDR2 (germline): MGHRA, YSYEKL. V shed 1 base and J 9 bases; nucleotides not matched to a gene: 7. CDR3 nucleotide sequence: TGCGCCAGCAGCCAAGCCCTGGGGACTAGCATTGAGCAGTTCTTC. Encoded protein: CASSQALGTSIEQFF.

This clonotype was seen ten or more times. V is TRBV12-3 or TRBV12-4 and J is TRBJ1-3; D gene uncertain. Trimming took 6 bases from V and 6 from J, leaving 3 bases between them. The CDR3 length is 10 residues. In nucleotides, the CDR3 is TGTGCCAGCAGCTTAAACACCATATATTTT. It yields the protein CASSLNTIYF.

This clonotype was observed a single time. A read error is likely, as this CDR3 ends without the conserved phenylalanine or tryptophan. The gene calls are TRBV7-9 and TRBJ1-1; TRBD1 matches at 11 bases. The V gene's germline CDR1 is SEHNR and CDR2 FQNEAQ (reference sequence). The J segment lost 4 bases and the V segment lost 5 bases, leaving 6 bases of the junction unmatched. The CDR3 sequence is 15 residues long. The CDR3 nucleotides are TGTGCCAGCAGCACCCCCGGGACAGGGGGCACTGAAGCTTTCCTT. Translation gives CASSTPGTGGTEAFL.

This clonotype was found a few times. The gene calls are TRBV12-3 or TRBV12-4 and TRBJ2-7; a weak D match, TRBD2 (6 bases). Trimming removed 3 bases from V and 7 bases from J, with 10 bases in between. The CDR3 is 12 amino acids. CDR3 residues: CASSFGGKEQYF. The CDR3 region has the DNA TGTGCCAGCAGTTTCGGGGGTAAGGAGCAGTACTTC.

This clonotype was picked up many times. The chain recombines TRBV27 with TRBJ2-1; either TRBD1 or TRBD2 may fit D (6 bases each). The germline gives CDR1 MNHEY, CDR2 SMNVEV (reference sequence). V lost 6 bases and J 3 bases, leaving 12 bases between the germline ends. CDR3 length: 14 residues. Here the CDR3 DNA reads TGTGCCAGCAGCTTAGGAGGGGGCTACAATGAGCAGTTCTTC. Protein sequence: CASSLGGGYNEQFF.

The J gene is TRBJ1-1, the V gene TRBV4-2; the D gene is possibly TRBD1 (6 bases). CDR1 is LGHNA and CDR2 is YNFKEQ in the germline V gene. Trimming took off 4 bases at V and 4 bases at J, with 28 bases between the two ends. The CDR3 is 19 amino acids. In nucleotides, the CDR3 is TGTGCCAGCAGCCCCAAACTTACACGTGGGGGGCAAGCCTCCACTGAAGCTTTCTTT. The encoded protein is CASSPKLTRGGQASTEAFF.

This chain connects TRBV14 to TRBJ1-4, with TRBD1 matching 10 bases. There are 19 residues in the CDR3. Per the germline V gene, CDR1 is SGHDN and CDR2 is FVKESK. Losses at the gene ends were 4 bases for V and 7 bases for J; bases not matched to a gene: 18. Here the CDR3 DNA reads TGTGCCAGCAGCCGATCTCGACAGGGGGCCTTTTCCCGGGGTGAAAAACTGTTTTTT. Residues: CASSRSRQGAFSRGEKLFF.

The V and J genes are TRBV3-1 and TRBJ1-2; D remains unclear. From germline, CDR1 is LGHDT and CDR2 YNNKEL (reference sequence). V lost 2 bases, J lost 6 bases, and 19 bases lay in between. The CDR3 runs 16 residues. The CDR3 DNA sequence: TGTGCCAGCAGCCAACGTCGAGGGCCCGAGGGTAATGGCTACACCTTC. Residues: CASSQRRGPEGNGYTF. The whole variable domain, remainder taken from reference TRBV3-1 and TRBJ1-2, is DTAVSQTPKYLVTQMGNDKSIKCEQNLGHDTMYWYKQDSKKFLKIMFSYNNKELIINETVPNRFSPKSPDKAHLNLHINSLELGDSAVYFCASSQRRGPEGNGYTFGSGTRLTVV.

This clonotype came up a few times. This rearrangement joins TRBV23-1 to TRBJ1-5; D remains ambiguous. TRBV23-1 is given ORF status, its function remaining uncertain. CDR3 length: 16 residues. The V end was cut by 3 bases, the J end by 6 bases, with 18 bases between. In DNA, the CDR3 is TGCGCCAGCAGTCACCCGGACGTCCCCTCTGGTCAGCCCCAGCATTTT. Encoded protein: CASSHPDVPSGQPQHF.

This clonotype has more than one count but fewer than ten. The V gene is TRBV5-6, the J gene TRBJ2-7; TRBD1 agrees at 7 bases. V dropped 0 bases and J dropped 0; count of bases not matched to a gene: 6. The germline gives CDR1 SGHDT, CDR2 YYEEEE. The CDR3 spans 16 residues. The CDR3 loop is CASSLGTGTASYEQYF. In DNA form, the CDR3 reads TGTGCCAGCAGCTTGGGAACCGGGACAGCCTCCTACGAGCAGTACTTC.

The rearrangement joins TRBV15 to TRBJ1-2, with TRBD1 identical over 10 bases. The CDR3 consists of 16 residues. Germline values: CDR1 LNHNV, CDR2 YYDKDF (reference sequence). J was trimmed by 6 bases and V by 0 bases; bases with no gene match: 7. Here the CDR3 DNA reads TGTGCCACCAGCAGAGATAGGACAGGGGGGCTTCATGGCTACACCTTC. Its protein product is CATSRDRTGGLHGYTF.

This clonotype was seen a handful of times. The chain has TRBV4-1 and TRBJ2-2; D is unresolved. V lost 3 bases to trimming and J lost 0 bases, with 8 bases between them. Germline V CDR1 and CDR2: MGHRA, YSYEKL. This CDR3 comprises 15 residues. The CDR3 nucleotides are TGCGCCAGCAGCCACTGGGCGTCGAACACCGGGGAGCTGTTTTTT. This encodes CASSHWASNTGELFF.

This chain links TRBV9 with TRBJ2-7, with a weak D call TRBD1 (5 bases). CDR1 is SGDLS, CDR2 YYNGEE, per germline. The CDR3 covers 12 residues. V was clipped by 4 bases and J by 4 bases, with 9 bases between them. The CDR3 DNA sequence: TGTGCCAGCAGCCCGAGACAGTACGAGCAGTACTTC. Amino acids: CASSPRQYEQYF.

This clonotype was counted a few times. It is unclear where the CDR3 begins or ends on the DNA, so no DNA is shown, and the CDR3 is as TCRdb lists it. CDR3 region: CASSQDVGTGSTSNF. This chain connects TRBV4-2 to TRBJ1-2; the D call in the table, TRBD1, was not verified against the DNA. Germline V CDR1 and CDR2: LGHNA, YNFKEQ. Ends included, the CDR3 has 15 residues.